The rows below give T cell receptor beta chains drawn from one sample of a study of cytomegalovirus exposure and HLA in healthy donors. Profiled with immunoSEQ multiplex PCR; TCRdb holds only in-frame clones, not every one. This table has hundreds of thousands of clones, 60% to 80% appearing once. Sequences were obtained from PBMCs. These receptors all stem from a man between 18 and 35 years old in good health and CMV-seronegative. Each CDR3 is given with its conserved first and last residue. The D gene is left open where the match is weak. Some rows mark clone size as missing; the rest say once, few, many or name a class of expanded clone.

cdr3_aa: CASSPWEGQRPQHF
cdr3_nt: TGTGCCAGCTCACCCTGGGAGGGTCAGAGGCCCCAGCATTTT
clone_size: -
cdr3_length: 14
j_call: TRBJ1-5
v_call: TRBV18
d_call: -

cdr3_aa: CASSFSRLAKNIQYF
cdr3_nt: TGTGCCAGCAGTTTTTCGCGGCTAGCCAAAAACATTCAGTACTTC
clone_size: -
cdr3_length: 15
j_call: TRBJ2-4
v_call: TRBV27
d_call: -

cdr3_aa: CASSYSGLAGVGEQFF
cdr3_nt: TGCGCCAGCAGCTATTCGGGACTAGCGGGAGTAGGTGAGCAGTTCTTC
clone_size: -
cdr3_length: 16
j_call: TRBJ2-1
v_call: TRBV4-3
d_call: TRBD2

cdr3_aa: CASSERSGANVLTF
cdr3_nt: TGCGCCAGCAGTGAGCGCTCTGGGGCCAACGTCCTGACTTTC
clone_size: -
cdr3_length: 14
j_call: TRBJ2-6
v_call: TRBV2
d_call: -

cdr3_aa: CSVEVVEYNEQFF
cdr3_nt: TGCAGCGTTGAAGTCGTAGAATACAATGAGCAGTTCTTC
clone_size: -
cdr3_length: 13
j_call: TRBJ2-1
v_call: TRBV29-1
d_call: -

cdr3_aa: CASSKGQVLYEQYF
cdr3_nt: TGTGCCAGCAGCAAAGGACAGGTTCTTTACGAGCAGTACTTC
clone_size: -
cdr3_length: 14
j_call: TRBJ2-7
v_call: TRBV5-6
d_call: TRBD1

cdr3_aa: CASSQERSGGIYGYTF
cdr3_nt: TGCGCCAGCAGCCAAGAGCGCTCAGGAGGCATCTATGGCTACACCTTC
clone_size: few
cdr3_length: 16
j_call: TRBJ1-2
v_call: TRBV4-3
d_call: -

cdr3_aa: CASSAMTGDASEAFF
cdr3_nt: TGTGCCAGCAGCGCGATGACAGGGGACGCTTCTGAAGCTTTCTTT
clone_size: -
cdr3_length: 15
j_call: TRBJ1-1
v_call: TRBV5-6
d_call: TRBD1

cdr3_aa: CAWRRQYYEQYF
cdr3_nt: TGTGCCTGGAGACGACAGTACTACGAGCAGTACTTC
clone_size: -
cdr3_length: 12
j_call: TRBJ2-7
v_call: TRBV30
d_call: -

cdr3_aa: CASSPVRTSGDSNIQYF
cdr3_nt: TGTGCCAGTAGCCCCGTACGAACTAGCGGAGATTCAAACATTCAGTACTTC
clone_size: -
cdr3_length: 17
j_call: TRBJ2-4
v_call: TRBV19
d_call: TRBD2

cdr3_aa: CASNKAGGAVMNTEAFF
cdr3_nt: TGTGCCAGCAATAAAGCGGGGGGGGCCGTCATGAACACTGAAGCTTTCTTT
clone_size: -
cdr3_length: 17
j_call: TRBJ1-1
v_call: TRBV6-1
d_call: -

cdr3_aa: CASSIVDNNNSPLHF
cdr3_nt: TGTGCCAGTAGTATAGTTGATAACAATAATTCACCCCTCCACTTT
clone_size: few
cdr3_length: 15
j_call: TRBJ1-6
v_call: TRBV19
d_call: -

cdr3_aa: CASSALAKNIQYF
cdr3_nt: TGTGCCAGCAGTGCCCTAGCCAAAAACATTCAGTACTTC
clone_size: -
cdr3_length: 13
j_call: TRBJ2-4
v_call: TRBV2
d_call: -

cdr3_aa: CASGLIHGSEETQYF
cdr3_nt: TGTGCTAGTGGTTTGATACACGGGAGCGAAGAGACCCAGTACTTC
clone_size: -
cdr3_length: 15
j_call: TRBJ2-5
v_call: TRBV12-5
d_call: -

cdr3_aa: CASTTLAENTGELFF
cdr3_nt: TGTGCCAGCACTACATTAGCGGAAAACACCGGGGAGCTGTTTTTT
clone_size: once
cdr3_length: 15
j_call: TRBJ2-2
v_call: TRBV27
d_call: -

cdr3_aa: CASSYSRGDNQPQHF
cdr3_nt: TGTGCCAGCAGTTACTCACGGGGAGACAATCAGCCCCAGCATTTT
clone_size: -
cdr3_length: 15
j_call: TRBJ1-5
v_call: TRBV6-6
d_call: -

cdr3_aa: CASSQSQGNQPQHF
cdr3_nt: TGTGCCAGCAGCCAATCTCAGGGTAATCAGCCCCAGCATTTT
clone_size: -
cdr3_length: 14
j_call: TRBJ1-5
v_call: TRBV4-2
d_call: -

cdr3_aa: CASSEYQANTEAFF
cdr3_nt: TGTGCCAGCAGTGAATATCAAGCGAACACTGAAGCTTTCTTT
clone_size: -
cdr3_length: 14
j_call: TRBJ1-1
v_call: TRBV25-1
d_call: -

cdr3_aa: CASSRPGQGETQYF
cdr3_nt: TGTGCCAGCAGCCGACCCGGACAGGGAGAGACCCAGTACTTC
clone_size: -
cdr3_length: 14
j_call: TRBJ2-5
v_call: TRBV4-2
d_call: TRBD1

cdr3_aa: CASSLGLRRGGASDTQYF
cdr3_nt: TGTGCCAGCAGCTTAGGGCTCCGTCGCGGGGGGGCATCAGATACGCAGTATTTT
clone_size: -
cdr3_length: 18
j_call: TRBJ2-3
v_call: TRBV7-2
d_call: TRBD2

cdr3_aa: CASSEQPLSGGPHEQFF
cdr3_nt: TGTGCCAGCAGTGAGCAGCCCTTATCGGGAGGGCCCCATGAGCAGTTCTTC
clone_size: -
cdr3_length: 17
j_call: TRBJ2-1
v_call: TRBV2
d_call: TRBD2

cdr3_aa: CASGTSGAGNTIYF
cdr3_nt: TGTGCCAGCGGCACTTCGGGGGCTGGAAACACCATATATTTT
clone_size: -
cdr3_length: 14
j_call: TRBJ1-3
v_call: TRBV6-6
d_call: -

cdr3_aa: CASSQGTSGNTIYF
cdr3_nt: TGTGCCAGCAGCCAAGGGACATCTGGAAACACCATATATTTT
clone_size: -
cdr3_length: 14
j_call: TRBJ1-3
v_call: TRBV9
d_call: -